The 27 T cell receptor beta chains reported below all come from one sample, sequenced in a study of graft-versus-host responses after intestinal transplantation. Sequencing used immunoSEQ multiplex PCR; TCRdb keeps in-frame clones, though not all of them. The sample lists nearly 100,000 clones, around 90% seen once, with 15% to 20% in the top ten. The sequenced sample was PBMCs, obtained roughly 68 weeks after intestinal transplant. The receptors here all came from a human patient who received an intestinal transplant, so some T cells may come from the graft donor.

This clone was observed a few times. The genes are TRBV6-4 and TRBJ2-1, with D possibly being TRBD1 or TRBD2 (5 bases each). Per the germline V gene, CDR1 is MRHNA and CDR2 is SNTAGT. This CDR3 has 14 residues. Trimming shortened V by 0 bases and J by 6 bases, and 9 bases separated the two germline ends. CDR3 loop: CASSDSEGPNEQFF. DNA for the CDR3: TGTGCCAGCAGTGACTCAGAGGGGCCCAATGAGCAGTTCTTC.

The chain couples TRBV7-9 to TRBJ1-1; TRBD1 matches 8 bases. This CDR3 region has 15 residues. V shed 5 bases, J shed 3 bases, and the junction held 8 bases outside the gene matches. Germline CDR1 reads SEHNR; CDR2 reads FQNEAQ (reference sequence). The CDR3 is CASSLGQGEYTEAFF. For the CDR3, the DNA is TGTGCCAGCAGCCTAGGACAGGGAGAATACACTGAAGCTTTCTTT.

The chain employs TRBV14 and TRBJ2-4; D is uncertain. Trimming took off 1 base at V and 1 base at J, with 8 bases between the two ends. Germline loops: CDR1 SGHDN, CDR2 FVKESK. The CDR3 totals 15 residues. CDR3: CASSQGGVAKNIQYF. CDR3 DNA sequence: TGTGCCAGCAGCCAAGGTGGGGTTGCCAAAAACATTCAGTACTTC. The whole variable domain, filled in from reference TRBV14 and TRBJ2-4, reads EAGVTQFPSHSVIEKGQTVTLRCDPISGHDNLYWYRRVMGKEIKFLLHFVKESKQDESGMPNNRFLAERTGGTYSTLKVQPAELEDSGVYFCASSQGGVAKNIQYFGAGTRLSVL.

This rearrangement joins TRBV19 to TRBJ1-1; TRBD1 matches 9 bases. The CDR3 is 16 residues long. Germline V gene lookup returns CDR1 LNHDA and CDR2 SQIVND (reference sequence). The ends lost 4 bases at V and 1 base at J; junction bases unmatched: 7. For the CDR3, the DNA is TGTGCCAGTAGTAGGGGACAGGGAATCCGGAACACTGAAGCTTTCTTT. Its protein product is CASSRGQGIRNTEAFF.

The genes are TRBV4-1 and TRBJ1-1, with D possibly being TRBD1 (6 bases). CDR3 length equals 13 residues. Germline V gene sequence: CDR1 MGHRA, CDR2 YSYEKL. V lost 5 bases to trimming and J lost 1 base, with 8 bases between them. The CDR3 DNA reads TGCGCCAGCAGCGCGGGACAGAACACTGAAGCTTTCTTT. As protein: CASSAGQNTEAFF.

The chain carries TRBV11-2 and TRBJ1-1, with 8 bases fitting TRBD1. V lost 4 bases, J lost 4 bases, and 5 bases stayed unmatched. Germline loops: CDR1 SGHAT, CDR2 FQNNGV. The CDR3 totals 14 residues. CDR3 in DNA: TGTGCCAGCAGCTCCCGACAGGGGAGCACTGAAGCTTTCTTT. It is translated as CASSSRQGSTEAFF.

The rearrangement joins TRBV13 to TRBJ1-6; TRBD1 might be the D (5 bases). Trimming pared 3 bases from V and 0 bases from J, leaving 6 bases between. The CDR3 spans 15 residues. Germline V gene sequence: CDR1 PRHDT, CDR2 FYEKMQ (reference sequence). The CDR3 loop is CASSLGGSYNSPLHF. The CDR3 bases are TGTGCCAGCAGCTTGGGGGGCTCCTATAATTCACCCCTCCACTTT.

The chain couples TRBV7-8 to TRBJ1-1; D is undetermined. V gave up 6 bases and J gave up 0 bases, with 8 bases separating them. CDR1 is SGHVS and CDR2 is FQNEAQ in the germline V gene. The CDR3 has 13 residues. The CDR3 nucleotides are TGTGCCAGCAGTCCCCGCCTGAACACTGAAGCTTTCTTT. It translates to CASSPRLNTEAFF.

The gene calls are TRBV5-1 and TRBJ1-1; D unresolved. In germline, CDR1 is SGHRS, CDR2 YFSETQ. Trimming took off 0 bases at V and 0 bases at J, with 9 bases between the two ends. The CDR3 totals 15 residues. CDR3 region: CASSLAGLLNTEAFF. The CDR3 region has the DNA TGCGCCAGCAGCTTGGCAGGACTCCTGAACACTGAAGCTTTCTTT.

The chain links TRBV29-1 to TRBJ2-5; D is possibly TRBD2 (5 bases). The length of the CDR3 is 16 residues. The germline V gene encodes CDR1 SQVTM and CDR2 ANQGSEA. The ends were cut back, 4 bases at V and 0 bases at J, with 18 bases in the middle. The CDR3 spells CSVVGGPGLNQETQYF. The CDR3 DNA follows: TGCAGCGTTGTAGGAGGCCCCGGATTGAACCAAGAGACCCAGTACTTC.

The rearrangement joins TRBV19 to TRBJ1-5, with D perhaps TRBD1 (5 bases). The CDR3 contains 13 residues. The germline V gene encodes CDR1 LNHDA and CDR2 SQIVND (reference sequence). The germline V and J ends were trimmed by 5 bases and 6 bases, with 11 bases remaining between them. In DNA, the CDR3 is TGTGCCAGTAGTTCTGGGGGTTTTCAGCCCCAGCATTTT. This encodes CASSSGGFQPQHF.

V usage is TRBV6-5 and J usage is TRBJ2-1; the match to TRBD2 covers 10 bases. J lost 5 bases, V lost 4 bases, and 5 bases had no gene match. The CDR3 totals 15 residues. Germline values: CDR1 MNHEY, CDR2 SVGAGI. CDR3 DNA: TGTGCCAGCAGTTTAGCGGGGGGCCAGGACAATGAGCAGTTCTTC. Its protein product is CASSLAGGQDNEQFF.

The gene calls are TRBV7-2 and TRBJ1-2; D ambiguous. CDR1 and CDR2 (germline): SGHTA, FQGNSA. The ends were cut back, 3 bases at V and 0 bases at J, with 5 bases in the middle. The CDR3 runs 13 residues. Written as DNA, the CDR3 is TGTGCCAGCAGCTTTGGGGCTAACTATGGCTACACCTTC. As protein: CASSFGANYGYTF. The full variable domain, rest sourced from reference TRBV7-2 and TRBJ1-2, is GAGVSQSPSNKVTEKGKDVELRCDPISGHTALYWYRQSLGQGLEFLIYFQGNSAPDKSGLPSDRFSAERTGGSVSTLTIQRTQQEDSAVYLCASSFGANYGYTFGSGTRLTVV.

This rearrangement joins TRBV7-9 to TRBJ1-5, with D possibly TRBD1 on 5 matching bases. CDR1 and CDR2 (germline): SEHNR, FQNEAQ (reference sequence). The CDR3 is made up of 15 amino acids. The V gene lost 0 bases and the J gene lost 7 bases, with 13 bases spanning the gap. The CDR3 DNA is TGTGCCAGCAGCTTAGCGGCAGGGTCGGCACAGCCCCAGCATTTT. Its translation: CASSLAAGSAQPQHF.

The chain employs TRBV7-9 and TRBJ2-5; D not resolved. The V and J ends lost 1 base and 2 bases respectively, with 5 bases between them. This CDR3 has 13 residues. Looked up from germline, CDR1 is SEHNR and CDR2 is FQNEAQ (reference sequence). CDR3 amino acids: CASSLGLQETQYF. As DNA, the CDR3 is TGTGCCAGCAGCTTAGGGCTTCAAGAGACCCAGTACTTC. The full variable domain, in which reference TRBV7-9 and TRBJ2-5 provide the parts outside the CDR3, is DTGVSQNPRHKITKRGQNVTFRCDPISEHNRLYWYRQTLGQGPEFLTYFQNEAQLEKSRLLSDRFSAERPKGSFSTLEIQRTEQGDSAMYLCASSLGLQETQYFGPGTRLLVL.

This clone turned up a few times. The genes are TRBV7-8 and TRBJ2-7; D unclear. Germline CDR1 reads SGHVS; CDR2 reads FQNEAQ. The ends were cut back, 7 bases at V and 5 bases at J, with 12 bases in the middle. The CDR3 is 12 amino acids. CDR3 DNA: TGTGCCAGCACCCCCTCGGGCAACGAGCAGTACTTC. Translation gives CASTPSGNEQYF.

This clone was counted only a few times. This rearrangement joins TRBV10-3 to TRBJ1-2, with unresolved D. Deletions cut 5 bases from V and 7 bases from J, with 14 bases between. CDR3 length equals 13 residues. Germline-derived CDR1 and CDR2 are ENHRY and SYGVKD. Here the CDR3 reads CAISWTVLRGYTF. The CDR3 nucleotides are TGTGCCATCAGTTGGACGGTGCTGCGTGGCTACACCTTC.

This chain's CDR3 is CASSPGGTGYDGNTIYF. Written as DNA, the CDR3 is TGTGCCAGCAGCCCGGGAGGGACAGGGTATGACGGAAACACCATATATTTT. The V and J genes are TRBV13 and TRBJ1-3, with 9 bases aligning to TRBD1. The CDR3 runs to 17 residues. CDR1 is PRHDT, CDR2 FYEKMQ, per germline (reference sequence). V gave up 5 bases and J gave up 4 bases; unmatched junction bases: 12.

This sequence joins TRBV20-1 and TRBJ2-3; D gene ambiguous. Trimming took off 6 bases at V and 2 bases at J, with 6 bases between the two ends. The CDR3 sequence is 11 residues long. The germline gives CDR1 DFQATT, CDR2 SNEGSKA (reference sequence). This CDR3 is CSAGPTDTQYF. In DNA, the CDR3 is TGCAGTGCCGGTCCCACAGATACGCAGTATTTT.

The chain carries TRBV6-6 and TRBJ1-5; unclear D gene. The V gene lost 2 bases and the J gene lost 4 bases, with 15 bases spanning the gap. The germline V gene has CDR1 MNHNY and CDR2 SVGAGI (reference sequence). The CDR3 spans 16 residues. CDR3 loop: CASSYVAMGRNQPQHF. The CDR3, as DNA: TGTGCCAGCAGTTACGTCGCAATGGGGAGAAATCAGCCCCAGCATTTT.

The V and J genes are TRBV19 and TRBJ2-2, with TRBD1 matching 8 bases. CDR3 length equals 15 residues. CDR1 and CDR2 (germline): LNHDA, SQIVND (reference sequence). V was pared by 3 bases and J by 4 bases, with 4 bases of the junction left unmatched. As DNA, the CDR3 is TGTGCCAGTAGTATTATGACAGGGGCCACCGGGGAGCTGTTTTTT. Translating gives CASSIMTGATGELFF.

This chain connects TRBV13 to TRBJ2-7, with 9 bases aligning to TRBD1. The ends lost 2 bases at V and 2 bases at J; junction bases unmatched: 7. The germline V gene encodes CDR1 PRHDT and CDR2 FYEKMQ (reference sequence). CDR3 length: 16 residues. The CDR3 DNA reads as TGTGCCAGCAGCTTAACGGGGACAGGGTGGCCCTACGAGCAGTACTTC. Amino acids: CASSLTGTGWPYEQYF.

This clone occurred once. The CDR3 nucleotides are TGTGCCAGCTCACATGACAGGGCGTCTGGAAACACCATATATTTT. It codes for CASSHDRASGNTIYF. This rearrangement joins TRBV18 to TRBJ1-3; the match to TRBD1 covers 7 bases. CDR1 KGHSH and CDR2 LQKENI come from the germline V gene. The CDR3 is 15 amino acids. Germline trimming cut 4 bases from V and 1 base from J; bases unmatched to any gene: 4.

The V gene is TRBV7-8, the J gene TRBJ1-5; D is undetermined. CDR1 and CDR2 from the germline V gene are SGHVS and FQNEAQ. Deletions cut 1 base from V and 4 bases from J, with 11 bases between. This CDR3 contains 15 residues. The CDR3 DNA is TGTGCCAGCAGCTTAGTGGAACAGCCAAATCAGCCCCAGCATTTT. Protein product: CASSLVEQPNQPQHF.

This clone appeared once. The rearrangement uses TRBV29-1 and TRBJ1-2, with TRBD1 identical over 7 bases. The CDR3 has 13 residues. The V gene's germline CDR1 is SQVTM and CDR2 ANQGSEA. The V segment lost 7 bases and the J segment 4 bases; nucleotides outside the gene matches: 9. The CDR3 protein is CSGRDSRTYGYTF. The DNA of the CDR3 is TGCAGCGGCAGGGACAGTAGAACCTATGGCTACACCTTC.

The chain carries TRBV4-2 and TRBJ2-3; tentatively, D is TRBD1 (5 bases). CDR3 length equals 15 residues. Per the germline V gene, CDR1 is LGHNA and CDR2 is YNFKEQ. The germline V and J ends were trimmed by 0 bases and 2 bases, with 9 bases remaining between them. The CDR3 is CASSQEGRPTDTQYF. CDR3 nucleotides: TGTGCCAGCAGCCAAGAGGGGCGTCCCACAGATACGCAGTATTTT.

The chain joins TRBV6-6 to TRBJ2-1; D ambiguous. Germline loops: CDR1 MNHNY, CDR2 SVGAGI (reference sequence). Trimming removed 3 bases at V and 7 bases at J, with 10 bases between. The CDR3 spans 13 residues. The CDR3 nucleotides read TGTGCCAGCAGTTATCTCGTAGTGAATGAGCAGTTCTTC. This translates into CASSYLVVNEQFF.